The following is a T cell receptor (beta chain) sequence with its context. Time point here: pretreatment peripheral blood. Patient disease was locally advanced or metastatic urothelial carcinoma. This sample was taken from a study of PD-L1 blockade in urothelial cancer. Study-level information: Patients commenced atezolizumab in the mid-2010s, and it was given at 1,200 mg intravenously every 3 weeks. Twenty-five of 29 patients were men who had bladder-origin urothelial cancer.

CDR3 size: 17 residues. CDR1 SGHRS and CDR2 YFSETQ come from the germline V gene. With 0 bases clipped from V and 8 bases from J, the junction kept 13 bases outside the gene matches. In each PCR, synthetic TCR analog templates were spiked in. Data came from immunoSEQ multiplex PCR; TCRdb stores just in-frame clones and leaves some out. The sample lists some 65,000 clones, around 86% occurring once. This clonotype was sampled from a man aged 70-80 years with urothelial cancer. The V call is TRBV5-1, the J call TRBJ1-2; 10 bases match TRBD1. The sample was PBMCs, taken around atezolizumab (anti-PD-L1) treatment. This CDR3 is CASSLDVGTGVSGGYTF. In DNA form, the CDR3 reads TGCGCCAGCAGCTTGGACGTCGGGACAGGGGTTTCCGGAGGCTACACCTTC.